These 5 T cell receptor beta chains were sequenced from one sample in a study of CD8 T cells in Susac syndrome. RNA amounts of roughly 0.45 to 1 ug underwent reverse transcription with random hexamers. TCRdb passed the immunoSEQ multiplex PCR reads through MiXCR, listing each CDR3 protein once. The sample lists approximately 190,000 distinct CDR3 sequences, approximately 94% occurring once. Sequenced: CD4+ T cells from PBMCs. These receptor sequences come from a human donor with Susac syndrome.

The CDR3 bases are TGTGCCAGCAGCTTGGCCGTCAGACTGATGGACGAGCAGTACTTC. This gives the protein CASSLAVRLMDEQYF. J is TRBJ2-7 and V is TRBV5-6; D unresolved. CDR1 and CDR2 from the germline V gene are SGHDT and YYEEEE. The CDR3 totals 15 residues. V was pared by 0 bases and J by 5 bases, with 15 bases between.

This clonotype was counted a few times. V and J are TRBV14 and TRBJ2-7; D is uncertain. The germline V gene has CDR1 SGHDN and CDR2 FVKESK. Trimming shortened V by 2 bases and J by 7 bases, and 9 bases separated the two germline ends. The CDR3 extends over 12 amino acids. As DNA, the CDR3 is TGTGCCAGCAGCCAAACATGGCTGGAGCAGTACTTC. Its translation is CASSQTWLEQYF.

The chain is built from TRBV5-4 and TRBJ2-5; 8 bases agree with TRBD2. The germline CDR1 and CDR2 sequences are SGHNT and YYREEE (reference sequence). This CDR3 region has 17 residues. V was pared by 0 bases and J by 1 base, with 8 bases of the junction left unmatched. The CDR3 nucleotides read TGTGCCAGCAGCTTGGCAAATAGGCGGGGGGCCCAAGAGACCCAGTACTTC. Its protein is CASSLANRRGAQETQYF.

This chain links TRBV20-1 with TRBJ2-1, with no clear D. This CDR3 region has 12 residues. Trimming took off 4 bases at V and 8 bases at J, with 12 bases between the two ends. The germline V gene has CDR1 DFQATT and CDR2 SNEGSKA (reference sequence). This chain's CDR3 is CSATPLGHEQFF. The CDR3 DNA reads TGCAGTGCTACCCCTCTAGGTCATGAGCAGTTCTTC.

V gene TRBV5-6 combines with J gene TRBJ2-5; D might be TRBD1 (5 bases). There are 14 residues in the CDR3. CDR1 SGHDT and CDR2 YYEEEE come from the germline V gene. Trimming took off 4 bases at V and 4 bases at J, with 14 bases between the two ends. This CDR3 is CASSLQGFGETQYF. The CDR3, as DNA: TGTGCCAGCAGCCTTCAGGGTTTTGGAGAGACCCAGTACTTC.